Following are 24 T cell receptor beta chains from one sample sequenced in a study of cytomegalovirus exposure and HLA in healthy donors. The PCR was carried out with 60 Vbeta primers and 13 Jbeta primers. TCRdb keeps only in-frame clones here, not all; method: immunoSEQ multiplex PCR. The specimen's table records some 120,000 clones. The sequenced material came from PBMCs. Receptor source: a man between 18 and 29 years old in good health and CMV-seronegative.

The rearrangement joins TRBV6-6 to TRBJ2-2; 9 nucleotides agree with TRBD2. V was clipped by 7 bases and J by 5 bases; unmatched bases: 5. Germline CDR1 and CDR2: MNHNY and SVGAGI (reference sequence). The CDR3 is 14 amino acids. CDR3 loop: CASTMLAGTGELFF. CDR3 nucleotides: TGTGCCAGCACGATGCTAGCGGGAACCGGGGAGCTGTTTTTT.

CDR3 amino acids: CASSHPGGTGDYYGYTF. The CDR3 nucleotides read TGCGCCAGCAGCCACCCCGGCGGGACAGGAGACTACTATGGCTACACCTTC. V usage is TRBV4-1 and J usage is TRBJ1-2; the match to TRBD1 covers 8 bases. The trim removed 3 bases at V and 3 bases at J, leaving 12 bases unmatched. This CDR3 is 17 amino acids long. Germline CDR1 and CDR2: MGHRA and YSYEKL.

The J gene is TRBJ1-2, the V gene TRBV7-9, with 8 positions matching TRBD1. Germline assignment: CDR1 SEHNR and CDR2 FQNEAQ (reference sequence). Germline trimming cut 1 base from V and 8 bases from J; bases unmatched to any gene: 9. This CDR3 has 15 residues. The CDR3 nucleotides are TGTGCCAGCAGCTTAGACGGCAGGGGGCAGGGAGGCTACACCTTC. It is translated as CASSLDGRGQGGYTF.

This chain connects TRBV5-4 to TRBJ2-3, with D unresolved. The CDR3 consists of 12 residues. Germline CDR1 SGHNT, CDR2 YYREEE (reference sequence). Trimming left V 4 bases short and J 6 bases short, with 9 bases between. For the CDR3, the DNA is TGTGCCAGCAGCATAGAAGTGGATACGCAGTATTTT. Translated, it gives CASSIEVDTQYF.

Here the CDR3 DNA reads TGTGCCAGCAGTGAAGCCCGGGACAGGGGGAAAACGAAGACCCAGTACTTC. This gives the protein CASSEARDRGKTKTQYF. The chain carries TRBV6-1 and TRBJ2-5; 11 bases agree with TRBD1. Trimming at V came to 0 bases and at J to 6 bases, leaving 9 bases not matched to a gene. The germline V gene has CDR1 MNHNS and CDR2 SASEGT. The CDR3 consists of 17 residues.

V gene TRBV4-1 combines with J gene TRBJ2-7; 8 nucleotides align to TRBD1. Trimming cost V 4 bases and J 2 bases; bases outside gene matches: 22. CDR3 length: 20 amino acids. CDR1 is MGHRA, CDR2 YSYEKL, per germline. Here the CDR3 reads CASSLSSWGRGLMRAYEQYF. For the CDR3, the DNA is TGCGCCAGCAGCCTCTCTAGCTGGGGCAGGGGGCTTATGAGGGCCTACGAGCAGTACTTC.

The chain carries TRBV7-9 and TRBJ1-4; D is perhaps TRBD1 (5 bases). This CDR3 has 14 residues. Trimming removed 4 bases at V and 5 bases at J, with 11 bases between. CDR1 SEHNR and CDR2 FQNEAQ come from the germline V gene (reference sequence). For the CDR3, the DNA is TGTGCCAGCAGCTATCGACAGAAAAATGAAAAACTGTTTTTT. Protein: CASSYRQKNEKLFF. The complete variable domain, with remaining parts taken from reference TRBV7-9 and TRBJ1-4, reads DTGVSQNPRHKITKRGQNVTFRCDPISEHNRLYWYRQTLGQGPEFLTYFQNEAQLEKSRLLSDRFSAERPKGSFSTLEIQRTEQGDSAMYLCASSYRQKNEKLFFGSGTQLSVL.

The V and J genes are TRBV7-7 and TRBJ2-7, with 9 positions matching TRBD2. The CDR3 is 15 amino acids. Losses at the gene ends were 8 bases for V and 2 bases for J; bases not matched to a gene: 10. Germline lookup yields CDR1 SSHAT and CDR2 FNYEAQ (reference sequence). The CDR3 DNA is TGTGCCAGCCCTCTGGTAGCGGGAGCCCCCTACGAGCAGTACTTC. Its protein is CASPLVAGAPYEQYF.

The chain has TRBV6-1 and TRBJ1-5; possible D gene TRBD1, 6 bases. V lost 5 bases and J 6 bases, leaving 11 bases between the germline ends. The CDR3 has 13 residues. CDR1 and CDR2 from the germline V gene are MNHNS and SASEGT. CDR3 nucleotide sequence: TGTGCCAGCAGTCGGGACATCTCTCAGCCCCAGCATTTT. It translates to CASSRDISQPQHF.

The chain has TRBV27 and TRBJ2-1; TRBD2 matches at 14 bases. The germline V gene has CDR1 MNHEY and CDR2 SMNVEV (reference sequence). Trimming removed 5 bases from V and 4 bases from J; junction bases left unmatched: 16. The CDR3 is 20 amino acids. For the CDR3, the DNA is TGTGCCAGCAGTCCCCCTCGACCGGGACTAGCGGGAGCTCTATACAATGAGCAGTTCTTC. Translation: CASSPPRPGLAGALYNEQFF.

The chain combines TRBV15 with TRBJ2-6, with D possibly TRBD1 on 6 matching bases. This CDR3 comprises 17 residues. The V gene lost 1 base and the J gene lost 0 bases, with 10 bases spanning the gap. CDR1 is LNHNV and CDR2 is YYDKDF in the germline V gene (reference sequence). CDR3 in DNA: TGTGCCACCAGCAGAGGCGACAGGAGCTCTGGGGCCAACGTCCTGACTTTC. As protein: CATSRGDRSSGANVLTF.

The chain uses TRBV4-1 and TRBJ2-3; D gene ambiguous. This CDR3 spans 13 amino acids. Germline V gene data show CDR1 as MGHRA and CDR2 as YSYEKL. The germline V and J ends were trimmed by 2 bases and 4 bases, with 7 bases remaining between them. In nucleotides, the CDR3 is TGCGCCAGCAGCCAAATCACGGCAGATACGCAGTATTTT. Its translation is CASSQITADTQYF.

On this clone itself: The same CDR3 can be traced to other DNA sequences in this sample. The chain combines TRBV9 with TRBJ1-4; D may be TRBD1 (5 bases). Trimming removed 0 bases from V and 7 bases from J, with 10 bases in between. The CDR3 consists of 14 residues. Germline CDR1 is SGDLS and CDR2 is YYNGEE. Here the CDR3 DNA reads TGTGCCAGCAGCGTAGGCCAGGGAAGTGAAAAACTGTTTTTT. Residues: CASSVGQGSEKLFF.

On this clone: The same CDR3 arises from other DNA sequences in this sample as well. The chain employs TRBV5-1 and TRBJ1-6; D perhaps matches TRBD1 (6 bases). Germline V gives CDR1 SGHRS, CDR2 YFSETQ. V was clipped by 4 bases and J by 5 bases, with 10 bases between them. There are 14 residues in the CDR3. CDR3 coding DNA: TGCGCCAGCAGCAGGGACATAAATAATTCACCCCTCCACTTT. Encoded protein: CASSRDINNSPLHF.

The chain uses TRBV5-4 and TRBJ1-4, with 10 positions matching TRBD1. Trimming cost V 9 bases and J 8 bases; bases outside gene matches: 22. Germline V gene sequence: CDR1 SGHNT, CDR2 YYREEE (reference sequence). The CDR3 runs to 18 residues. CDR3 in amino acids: CATPPLVVTGTGEEKLFF. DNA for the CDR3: TGTGCCACTCCCCCCCTCGTCGTAACCGGGACAGGGGAAGAAAAACTGTTTTTT.

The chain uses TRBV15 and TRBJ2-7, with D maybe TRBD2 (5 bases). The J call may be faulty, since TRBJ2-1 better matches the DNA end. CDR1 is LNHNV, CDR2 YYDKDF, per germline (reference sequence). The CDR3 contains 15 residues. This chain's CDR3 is CATSRVAEGSYEQFF. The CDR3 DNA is TGTGCCACCAGCAGAGTGGCAGAGGGCTCCTACGAGCAGTTCTTC.

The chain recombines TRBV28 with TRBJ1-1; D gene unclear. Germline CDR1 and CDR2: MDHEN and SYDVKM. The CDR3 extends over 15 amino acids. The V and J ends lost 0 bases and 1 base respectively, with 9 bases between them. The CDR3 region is CASSLWLQSNTEAFF. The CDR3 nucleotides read TGTGCCAGCAGTTTATGGCTACAGTCGAACACTGAAGCTTTCTTT.

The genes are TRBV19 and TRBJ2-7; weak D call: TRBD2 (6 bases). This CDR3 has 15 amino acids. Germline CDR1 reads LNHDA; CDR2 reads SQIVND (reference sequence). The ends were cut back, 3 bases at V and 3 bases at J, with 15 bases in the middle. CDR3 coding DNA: TGTGCCAGTAGTATTTGGGAGGCCCACCACTACGAGCAGTACTTC. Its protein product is CASSIWEAHHYEQYF.

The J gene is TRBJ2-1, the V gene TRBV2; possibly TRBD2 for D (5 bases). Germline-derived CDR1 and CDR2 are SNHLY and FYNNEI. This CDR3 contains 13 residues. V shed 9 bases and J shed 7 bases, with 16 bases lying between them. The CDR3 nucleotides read TGTGCCAGTCAACTAGAGCTCCTGAATGAGCAGTTCTTC. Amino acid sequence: CASQLELLNEQFF.

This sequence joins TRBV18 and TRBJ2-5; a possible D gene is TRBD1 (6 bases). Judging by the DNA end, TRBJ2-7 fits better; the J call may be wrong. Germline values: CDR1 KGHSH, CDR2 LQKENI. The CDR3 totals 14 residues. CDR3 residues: CASSPGTTTAEQYF. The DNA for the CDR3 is TGTGCCAGCTCACCCGGGACAACCACTGCCGAGCAGTACTTC.

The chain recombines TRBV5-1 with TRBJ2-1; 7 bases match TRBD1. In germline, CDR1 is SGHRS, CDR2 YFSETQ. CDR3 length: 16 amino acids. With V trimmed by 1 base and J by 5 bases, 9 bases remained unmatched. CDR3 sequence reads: CASSLLGGQEDNEQFF. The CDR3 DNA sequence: TGCGCCAGCAGCTTGTTAGGCGGACAGGAAGACAATGAGCAGTTCTTC.

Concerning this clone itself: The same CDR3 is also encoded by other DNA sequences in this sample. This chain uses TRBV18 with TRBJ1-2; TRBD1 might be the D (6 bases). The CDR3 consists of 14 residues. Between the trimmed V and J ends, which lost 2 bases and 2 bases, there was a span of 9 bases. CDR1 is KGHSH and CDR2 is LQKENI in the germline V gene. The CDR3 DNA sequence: TGTGCCAGCTCACCAGGACAGAGAAACTATGGCTACACCTTC. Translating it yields CASSPGQRNYGYTF.

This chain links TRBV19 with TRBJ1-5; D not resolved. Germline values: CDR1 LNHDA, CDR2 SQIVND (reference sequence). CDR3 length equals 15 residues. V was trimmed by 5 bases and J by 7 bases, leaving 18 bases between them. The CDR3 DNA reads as TGTGCCAGTAGTCGTACTAGAATGAGTTCACAGCCCCAGCATTTT. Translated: CASSRTRMSSQPQHF. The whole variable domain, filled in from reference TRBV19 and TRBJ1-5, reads DGGITQSPKYLFRKEGQNVTLSCEQNLNHDAMYWYRQDPGQGLRLIYYSQIVNDFQKGDIAEGYSVSREKKESFPLTVTSAQKNPTAFYLCASSRTRMSSQPQHFGDGTRLSIL.

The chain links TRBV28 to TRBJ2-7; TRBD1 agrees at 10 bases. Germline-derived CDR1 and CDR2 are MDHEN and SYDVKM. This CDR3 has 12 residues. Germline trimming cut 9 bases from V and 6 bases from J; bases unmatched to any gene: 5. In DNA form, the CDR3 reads TGTGCCAGTCGACAGGGGGCCCGCGAGCAGTACTTC. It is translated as CASRQGAREQYF.